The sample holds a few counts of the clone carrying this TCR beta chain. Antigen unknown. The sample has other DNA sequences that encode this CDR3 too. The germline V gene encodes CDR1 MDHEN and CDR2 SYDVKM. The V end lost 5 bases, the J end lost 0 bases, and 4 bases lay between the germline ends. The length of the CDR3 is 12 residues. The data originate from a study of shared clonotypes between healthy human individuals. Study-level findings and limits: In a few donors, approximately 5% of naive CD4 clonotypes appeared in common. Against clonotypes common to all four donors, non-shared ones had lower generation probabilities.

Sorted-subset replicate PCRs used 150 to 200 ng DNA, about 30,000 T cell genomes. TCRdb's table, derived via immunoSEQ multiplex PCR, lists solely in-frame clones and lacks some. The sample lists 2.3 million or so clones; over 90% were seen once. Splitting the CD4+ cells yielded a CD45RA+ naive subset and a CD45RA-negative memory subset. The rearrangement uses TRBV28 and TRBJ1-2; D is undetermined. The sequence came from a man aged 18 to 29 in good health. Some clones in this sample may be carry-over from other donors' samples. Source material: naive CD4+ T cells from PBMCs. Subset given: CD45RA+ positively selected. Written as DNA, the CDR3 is TGTGCCAGCAGTCCAGCTAACTATGGCTACACCTTC. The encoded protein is CASSPANYGYTF.